A single sample gave rise to the 3 T cell receptor beta chains below, sequenced in a study of blood T cell repertoires in COVID-19. Some clones are missing from TCRdb's copy, which holds only in-frame ones; the method was immunoSEQ multiplex PCR. This sample has 90,000 to 100,000 clones; around nine tenths occur once, and the top ten carry roughly 1.7%. Sequenced input: peripheral blood. These receptors were taken from a man of 80 years or more with acute or convalescent COVID-19.

The chain joins TRBV11-2 to TRBJ2-7; 8 bases map to TRBD2. Germline-derived CDR1 and CDR2 are SGHAT and FQNNGV. Losses at the gene ends were 4 bases for V and 6 bases for J; bases not matched to a gene: 11. The CDR3 totals 15 residues. In DNA, the CDR3 is TGTGCCAGCAGCTCGGGTTTAGCGGGATTAGGCGAGCAGTACTTC. Protein sequence: CASSSGLAGLGEQYF. Full variable domain (outside the CDR3, taken from reference TRBV11-2 and TRBJ2-7): EAGVAQSPRYKIIEKRQSVAFWCNPISGHATLYWYQQILGQGPKLLIQFQNNGVVDDSQLPKDRFSAERLKGVDSTLKIQPAKLEDSAVYLCASSSGLAGLGEQYFGPGTRLTVT.

CDR3 region: CASSPTGTSGAYEQYF. For the CDR3, the DNA is TGTGCCAGCAGTCCGACCGGGACTAGCGGTGCCTACGAGCAGTACTTC. The V and J genes are TRBV6-2 or TRBV6-3 and TRBJ2-7; 11 bases match TRBD2. From germline, CDR1 is MNHEY and CDR2 SVGEGT. The V gene end was trimmed by 5 bases and the J gene end by 2 bases; junction bases not matched to a gene: 8. The CDR3 covers 16 residues.

This clone was recorded once. This chain joins TRBV5-1 and TRBJ2-6, with D unclear. Trimming stripped 1 base from V and 2 bases from J, with 7 bases between. The CDR3 contains 15 residues. Germline CDR1 reads SGHRS; CDR2 reads YFSETQ. CDR3 protein: CASSLTPAGANVLTF. The CDR3 DNA is TGCGCCAGCAGCTTGACTCCGGCTGGGGCCAACGTCCTGACTTTC. Based on the CDR3 plus reference TRBV5-1 and TRBJ2-6, the full variable domain is KAGVTQTPRYLIKTRGQQVTLSCSPISGHRSVSWYQQTPGQGLQFLFEYFSETQRNKGNFPGRFSGRQFSNSRSEMNVSTLELGDSALYLCASSLTPAGANVLTFGAGSRLTVL.